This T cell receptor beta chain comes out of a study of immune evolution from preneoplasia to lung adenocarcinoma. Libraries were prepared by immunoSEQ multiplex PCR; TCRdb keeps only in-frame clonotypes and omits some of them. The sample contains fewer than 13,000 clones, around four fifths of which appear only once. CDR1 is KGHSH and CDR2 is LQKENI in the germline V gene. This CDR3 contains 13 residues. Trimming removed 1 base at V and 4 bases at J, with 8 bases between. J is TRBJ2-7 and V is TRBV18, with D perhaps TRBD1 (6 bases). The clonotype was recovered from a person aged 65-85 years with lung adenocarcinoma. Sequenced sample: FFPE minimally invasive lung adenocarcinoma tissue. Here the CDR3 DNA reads TGTGCCAGCTCACCACGTCAGGGGTACGAGCAGTACTTC. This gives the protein CASSPRQGYEQYF.